The 14 T cell receptor beta chains below come from one sample, sequenced in a study of vaccination effects on CD4 cells after COVID-19. TCRdb's copy holds only in-frame clones and misses some; the assay was immunoSEQ multiplex PCR. The sample yields 35,000 to 40,000 clones, 70% to 85% seen once. These receptors lack a known antigen. Antigen-specific CD4+ T cells were expanded with viral peptide pools in the ViraFEST assay before sequencing. When 10 to 11 days of culture had elapsed, CD4+ T cells were isolated. Participants completed two doses of the BNT162b2 or mRNA-1273 vaccine. The material sequenced was CD4+ T cells from PBMCs cultured with HCoV-NL63 spike peptides, taken after COVID-19 vaccination. Receptor source: a human donor who received a COVID-19 vaccine. Some clones in this sample may be carry-over from other donors' samples.

This clone was counted between two and nine times. The gene calls are TRBV5-6 and TRBJ2-1; D ambiguous. The germline V gene encodes CDR1 SGHDT and CDR2 YYEEEE. This CDR3 comprises 12 residues. V lost 6 bases and J 2 bases, leaving 6 bases between the germline ends. CDR3 region: CASMGTYNEQFF. CDR3 DNA sequence: TGTGCCAGCATGGGGACCTACAATGAGCAGTTCTTC.

This chain joins TRBV30 and TRBJ1-2, with D uncertain. There are 14 residues in the CDR3. Per germline, CDR1 GTSNPN and CDR2 SVGIG (reference sequence). V lost 3 bases and J 2 bases, leaving 13 bases between the germline ends. In DNA, the CDR3 is TGTGCCTGGAGCTCCCAGTCCGGAAACTATGGCTACACCTTC. Translating it yields CAWSSQSGNYGYTF.

The chain couples TRBV5-1 to TRBJ2-5, with D perhaps TRBD1 or TRBD2 (5 bases each). Germline V gene lookup returns CDR1 SGHRS and CDR2 YFSETQ. The CDR3 has 17 amino acids. Trimming removed 4 bases from V and 0 bases from J, with 19 bases in between. Here the CDR3 DNA reads TGCGCCAGCAGCCCAATCGGCCAGAGGGGACACCAAGAGACCCAGTACTTC. Amino acid sequence: CASSPIGQRGHQETQYF.

The chain carries TRBV6-1 and TRBJ1-6; 9 positions agree with TRBD1. The germline gives CDR1 MNHNS, CDR2 SASEGT. The V segment lost 4 bases and the J segment 0 bases; nucleotides outside the gene matches: 7. The CDR3 totals 18 residues. For the CDR3, the DNA is TGTGCCAGCAGTGGGACGGGACAGGGAAGCTCCTATAATTCACCCCTCCACTTT. Translated: CASSGTGQGSSYNSPLHF.

This sequence joins TRBV10-3 and TRBJ2-1; D remains unclear. The ends were cut back, 10 bases at V and 4 bases at J, with 2 bases in the middle. Germline V CDR1 and CDR2: ENHRY, SYGVKD. CDR3 size: 9 residues. Here the CDR3 reads CAKYNEQFF. The CDR3 DNA is TGTGCCAAATACAATGAGCAGTTCTTC.

CDR3 protein: CSASGSSRGADTQYF. The CDR3 region has the DNA TGCAGTGCTAGTGGTAGTAGCCGAGGGGCAGATACGCAGTATTTT. This chain connects TRBV20-1 to TRBJ2-3, with D perhaps given as TRBD1 or TRBD2 (5 bases each). The germline gives CDR1 DFQATT, CDR2 SNEGSKA (reference sequence). The CDR3 is 15 amino acids. The V gene lost 3 bases and the J gene lost 4 bases, with 17 bases spanning the gap.

The rearrangement uses TRBV6-1 and TRBJ1-1; 8 bases are shared with TRBD1. After removal of 3 bases from V and 1 base from J, the junction contained 10 bases not matched to a gene. The germline CDR1 and CDR2 sequences are MNHNS and SASEGT. This CDR3 comprises 17 residues. The CDR3 DNA reads TGTGCCAGCAGTGAGTTATCCCCCGGACAGGGGAACACTGAAGCTTTCTTT. It translates to CASSELSPGQGNTEAFF.

The chain carries TRBV5-1 and TRBJ2-5; D gene ambiguous. The CDR3 extends over 15 amino acids. V lost 1 base, J lost 1 base, and 11 bases lay in between. The V gene's germline CDR1 is SGHRS and CDR2 YFSETQ. CDR3 bases: TGCGCCAGCAGCTTGTACAGACAACGCCAAGAGACCCAGTACTTC. This encodes CASSLYRQRQETQYF.

The rearrangement joins TRBV5-1 to TRBJ1-1, with D possibly TRBD1 on 6 matching bases. Germline assignment: CDR1 SGHRS and CDR2 YFSETQ. The V end lost 4 bases, the J end lost 0 bases, and 10 bases lay between the germline ends. The CDR3 is 14 residues long. DNA of the CDR3: TGCGCCAGCAGCCCGCAGGGGATGAACACTGAAGCTTTCTTT. Translating it yields CASSPQGMNTEAFF.

The chain has TRBV28 and TRBJ1-1; 8 nucleotides match TRBD1. The J segment lost 1 base and the V segment lost 2 bases, leaving 6 bases of the junction unmatched. Germline CDR1 and CDR2: MDHEN and SYDVKM. The CDR3 is 16 amino acids. The CDR3 sequence: CASSLVSGTGNTEAFF. CDR3 coding DNA: TGTGCCAGCAGTTTAGTGTCTGGGACAGGGAACACTGAAGCTTTCTTT.

This clone showed up just once. The rearrangement joins TRBV4-2 to TRBJ2-3, with 8 positions matching TRBD2. The CDR3 consists of 22 residues. Unmatched junction bases numbered 23, after V lost 2 bases and J lost 1 base. CDR1 is LGHNA and CDR2 is YNFKEQ in the germline V gene. The CDR3 nucleotides read TGTGCCAGCAGCCAAAAACCCACGGCTAGCGGGCTCCCAGGCGGGGGCACAGATACGCAGTATTTT. Translated: CASSQKPTASGLPGGGTDTQYF.

V usage is TRBV2 and J usage is TRBJ2-5; D is tentatively TRBD1 or TRBD2 (5 bases each). The V end lost 5 bases, the J end lost 2 bases, and 9 bases lay between the germline ends. The CDR3 loop spans 13 amino acids. Looked up from germline, CDR1 is SNHLY and CDR2 is FYNNEI. The DNA for the CDR3 is TGTGCCAGCAGTCCGGGACCGCAAGAGACCCAGTACTTC. Amino acids: CASSPGPQETQYF.

This sequence joins TRBV15 and TRBJ2-5; TRBD1 agrees at 9 bases. The CDR3 totals 15 residues. Per the germline V gene, CDR1 is LNHNV and CDR2 is YYDKDF (reference sequence). J was trimmed by 5 bases and V by 5 bases; bases with no gene match: 9. For the CDR3, the DNA is TGTGCCACCAGCTTACCCGGGACAGGGAAGGAGACCCAGTACTTC. This encodes CATSLPGTGKETQYF.

The rearrangement links TRBV5-1 to TRBJ1-2, with a tentative D call TRBD1 (5 bases). This CDR3 is 15 amino acids long. The ends were cut back, 1 base at V and 4 bases at J, with 14 bases in the middle. Germline V gene lookup returns CDR1 SGHRS and CDR2 YFSETQ. In DNA form, the CDR3 reads TGCGCCAGCAGCTTGAATGCGGGGGATGGCTATGGCTACACCTTC. Protein: CASSLNAGDGYGYTF.